This is a list of T cell receptor beta chains from one sample in a study of blood T cell repertoires in COVID-19. The data were produced by immunoSEQ multiplex PCR, yet TCRdb's version contains in-frame clones alone and is incomplete. The data show hundreds of thousands of clones, over 70% seen once. Input material: peripheral blood. The receptors were gathered from a woman aged 45-59 years with COVID-19, enrolled during active disease. CDR3s include the opening cysteine and the closing phenylalanine or tryptophan. The order of the fields is V gene, clone size, J gene, D gene, CDR3 protein, CDR3 DNA. A D gene is named only where the DNA matches it firmly. Size is stated for part of the rows, as once, few or many counts, or as a class when the clone is expanded.

>TRBV27|.|TRBJ2-1|TRBD2
CASSLGSGRANEQFF
TGTGCCAGCAGTTTAGGTAGCGGGAGGGCCAATGAGCAGTTCTTC
>TRBV6-5|few|TRBJ1-6|.
CASSLKGVTPLHF
TGTGCCAGCAGTTTGAAAGGGGTGACACCCCTCCACTTT
>TRBV30|.|TRBJ1-5|TRBD1
CAWSPPGQGVQGPQHF
TGTGCCTGGAGTCCTCCGGGACAGGGGGTACAAGGGCCCCAGCATTTT
>TRBV30|.|TRBJ1-6|.
CAWSVRRRTEGAPLHF
TGTGCCTGGAGTGTACGGAGACGGACGGAAGGGGCGCCCCTCCACTTT
>TRBV10-3|.|TRBJ2-1|.
CAISESPTSTYNEQFF
TGTGCCATCAGTGAGTCCCCTACCTCAACCTACAATGAGCAGTTCTTC
>TRBV3-1/TRBV3-2|.|TRBJ1-6|.
CASSQEQHYNSPLHF
TGTGCCAGCAGCCAAGAGCAACATTATAATTCACCCCTCCACTTT
>TRBV7-2|.|TRBJ2-1|.
CASRLDGSSYNEQFF
TGTGCCAGCAGACTGGACGGGAGCTCCTACAATGAGCAGTTCTTC
>TRBV6-5|once|TRBJ2-7|TRBD1
CASSITGTGSYEQYF
TGTGCCAGCAGCATAACCGGGACAGGGTCCTACGAGCAGTACTTC
>TRBV6-6|.|TRBJ1-2|.
CAGEGGHYGYTF
TGTGCCGGGGAGGGGGGTCACTATGGCTACACCTTC
>TRBV5-3|.|TRBJ2-4|TRBD2
CARSLEGGRVAKNIQYF
TGTGCCAGAAGCTTGGAAGGCGGGAGGGTAGCCAAAAACATTCAGTACTTC
>TRBV3-1/TRBV3-2|.|TRBJ1-1|TRBD1
CASSQRDRDTEAFF
TGTGCCAGCAGCCAAAGGGACAGAGACACTGAAGCTTTCTTT
>TRBV6-5|once|TRBJ2-7|.
CASSQGLPRMYEQYF
TGTGCCAGCAGCCAGGGACTTCCGCGGATGTACGAGCAGTACTTC
>TRBV6-5|.|TRBJ1-1|TRBD1
CASSFTGDRTEAFF
TGTGCCAGCAGCTTTACAGGGGACCGCACTGAAGCTTTCTTT
>TRBV5-4|.|TRBJ2-7|.
CASSYIQGGEQYF
TGTGCCAGCAGCTACATACAGGGGGGGGAGCAGTACTTC
>TRBV19|.|TRBJ1-5|TRBD1
CASSGDREAGQPQHF
TGTGCCAGTAGTGGGGACAGGGAAGCAGGCCAGCCCCAGCATTTT
>TRBV5-1|few|TRBJ1-1|TRBD1
CASSQQGASNTEAFF
TGCGCCAGCAGCCAACAGGGGGCATCGAACACTGAAGCTTTCTTT
>TRBV19|.|TRBJ2-5|.
CASGRTYQETQYF
TGTGCCAGTGGGAGGACATACCAAGAGACCCAGTACTTC
>TRBV13|.|TRBJ1-6|.
CASSLAGIGSPLHF
TGTGCCAGCAGCTTAGCCGGCATCGGGTCACCCCTCCACTTT
>TRBV6-6|.|TRBJ2-7|TRBD2
CASSYPGLSSYEQYF
TGTGCCAGCAGTTACCCGGGACTAAGCTCCTACGAGCAGTACTTC
>TRBV30|.|TRBJ1-1|.
CAWSVIGSGKAFF
TGTGCCTGGAGTGTAATAGGCAGCGGGAAAGCTTTCTTT
>TRBV5-4|.|TRBJ1-1|.
CASSLAISQYTEAFF
TGTGCCAGCAGCTTGGCTATAAGCCAATACACTGAAGCTTTCTTT
>TRBV30|.|TRBJ1-1|.
CAWSVWGQGQTEAFF
TGTGCCTGGAGTGTATGGGGCCAGGGGCAGACTGAAGCTTTCTTT
>TRBV7-3|.|TRBJ2-2|.
CASSLGQQTGELFF
TGTGCCAGCAGCCTTGGACAACAGACCGGGGAGCTGTTTTTT
>TRBV3-1/TRBV3-2|.|TRBJ2-7|.
CASSQDTQAREQYF
TGTGCCAGCAGCCAAGATACCCAGGCGCGCGAGCAGTACTTC
>TRBV11-2|.|TRBJ1-2|TRBD1
CASSLVPPGTGINYGYTF
TGTGCCAGCAGCTTAGTTCCTCCCGGGACAGGGATTAACTATGGCTACACCTTC
>TRBV20-1|.|TRBJ1-2|.
CSALDSYGYTF
TGCAGTGCCCTCGACAGTTATGGCTACACCTTC
>TRBV19|.|TRBJ2-7|TRBD2
CASSPSGRANYEQYF
TGTGCCAGTAGTCCGAGCGGGAGGGCCAACTACGAGCAGTACTTC
>TRBV7-6|.|TRBJ2-7|.
CASSLGPDRTYEQYF
TGTGCCAGCAGCTTAGGGCCCGACAGGACCTACGAGCAGTACTTC
>TRBV3-1/TRBV3-2|few|TRBJ2-7|.
CASSQEVTDNEQYF
TGTGCCAGCAGCCAAGAGGTGACAGATAACGAGCAGTACTTC
>TRBV19|.|TRBJ1-1|.
CASGLPGGTEAFF
TGTGCCAGTGGCCTCCCCGGAGGCACTGAAGCTTTCTTT
>TRBV6-6|.|TRBJ1-5|TRBD1
CASSLTGGNQPQHF
TGTGCCAGCAGTCTCACAGGGGGCAATCAGCCCCAGCATTTT
>TRBV7-3|.|TRBJ1-2|.
CASSLMGVLNYGYTF
TGTGCCAGCAGCTTAATGGGCGTGTTGAACTATGGCTACACCTTC
>TRBV5-1|.|TRBJ2-7|.
CASSFDRTYEQYF
TGCGCCAGCAGCTTCGACAGGACCTACGAGCAGTACTTC
>TRBV2|.|TRBJ2-6|TRBD2
CASGGTSGRKPSGANVLTF
TGTGCCAGCGGGGGGACTAGCGGGAGAAAACCCTCTGGGGCCAACGTCCTGACTTTC
>TRBV7-8|.|TRBJ1-5|.
CASSRLAGINQPQHF
TGTGCCAGCAGCCGTCTTGCAGGGATCAATCAGCCCCAGCATTTT
>TRBV16|many|TRBJ2-6|TRBD1
CASSQSRTGGLSGANVLTF
TGTGCCAGCAGCCAATCCCGGACAGGGGGCCTATCTGGGGCCAACGTCCTGACTTTC
>TRBV7-9|.|TRBJ1-1|.
CASTFGGALSAEAFF
TGTGCCAGCACCTTTGGGGGGGCGCTTTCGGCTGAAGCTTTCTTT
>TRBV10-3|.|TRBJ2-3|.
CAISESEQAHTQYF
TGTGCCATCAGTGAGTCGGAACAGGCCCATACGCAGTATTTT
>TRBV6-5|.|TRBJ2-7|.
CASSSPGAPPYEQYF
TGTGCCAGCAGTTCCCCAGGGGCCCCTCCCTACGAGCAGTACTTC
>TRBV7-9|.|TRBJ2-1|TRBD2
CASSLLGSGGGNEQFF
TGTGCCAGCAGCTTACTTGGAAGCGGGGGCGGCAATGAGCAGTTCTTC
>TRBV5-1|.|TRBJ2-3|TRBD2
CASSRAGGFTDTQYF
TGCGCCAGCAGCCGAGCGGGAGGGTTCACAGATACGCAGTATTTT
>TRBV6-1|.|TRBJ1-2|.
CASSEPPLGRGYTF
TGTGCCAGCAGTGAACCCCCGCTGGGGAGAGGCTACACCTTC
>TRBV27|.|TRBJ2-5|.
CASRDSWETQYF
TGTGCCAGCAGAGACAGCTGGGAGACCCAGTACTTC
>TRBV2|.|TRBJ1-3|TRBD1
CASSETGGYTIYF
TGTGCCAGCAGTGAAACAGGGGGGTACACCATATATTTT
>TRBV27|.|TRBJ1-4|.
CASMRVRREWANEKLFF
TGTGCCAGCATGAGGGTTCGAAGGGAATGGGCTAATGAAAAACTGTTTTTT
>TRBV4-3|.|TRBJ2-1|TRBD1
CASSQDTGTGTHEQFF
TGCGCCAGCAGCCAAGATACGGGGACAGGGACCCATGAGCAGTTCTTC
>TRBV14|once|TRBJ2-5|TRBD1
CASSRGTGKETQYF
TGTGCCAGCAGCAGGGGGACAGGGAAAGAGACCCAGTACTTC
>TRBV24-1|.|TRBJ2-5|.
CATSKGQGQETQYF
TGTGCCACCAGTAAGGGCCAGGGTCAAGAGACCCAGTACTTC
>TRBV19|.|TRBJ2-7|TRBD2
CASSPTGLGYPYEQYF
TGTGCCAGTAGTCCGACGGGACTAGGCTATCCCTACGAGCAGTACTTC
>TRBV11-2|.|TRBJ1-2|.
CASSPQGAIDYTF
TGTGCCAGCAGCCCTCAGGGCGCGATAGACTACACCTTC
>TRBV6-4|.|TRBJ2-5|TRBD1
CASDREETQYF
TGTGCCAGCGACAGGGAGGAGACCCAGTACTTC